This TCR beta chain was recovered during a study of blood T cells in healthy people across ages. Overall study results and limits: CMV infection status of these donors was not known.

Donor samples were obtained from healthy Caucasian individuals from Russia, aged 6 to 90. Researchers isolated at least 6 million PBMCs per sample. Sample-barcoded 5' priming and a J-beta primer mix drove a second PCR of roughly 7 to 11 cycles. TCRdb reprocessed the 5' RACE reads via MiXCR and lists one record per CDR3 protein. The sample carries about 670,000 distinct CDR3 sequences, 40% to 45% recorded once. This clonotype was detected only a few times. Its antigen is not known. Sequencing used blood. The TCR comes from an elderly man in good health.

CDR3 loop: CASSLWTGNAKNIQYF. The CDR3 DNA sequence: TGTGCCAGCAGTTTATGGACAGGGAATGCCAAAAACATTCAGTACTTC. The chain has TRBV27 and TRBJ2-4, with TRBD1 matching 8 bases. CDR3 length: 16 amino acids. The V and J ends lost 1 base and 1 base, in that order; junction bases with no gene match: 3. CDR1 and CDR2 (germline): MNHEY, SMNVEV (reference sequence).